This T cell receptor (beta chain) was sequenced for a study of OX40 agonist ivuxolimab in advanced cancers. Study background: Earlier treatment with anti-PD-1, anti-PD-L1 or anti-CTLA-4 was permitted, and roughly 40% had received some.

Details on this clone: Its antigen remains unidentified.

Trimming took off 2 bases at V and 4 bases at J, with 11 bases between the two ends. Germline lookup yields CDR1 SQVTM and CDR2 ANQGSEA. This CDR3 spans 13 amino acids. TCRdb's table, derived via immunoSEQ multiplex PCR, lists solely in-frame clones and lacks some. The table shows about 36,000 clones, with roughly 69% occurring only once. The study, taken as a whole, reports: CD8+ T cells (on average) carried more expanded clones than CD4+ T cells.

This sequence originates from an adult with an advanced solid tumor such as melanoma, head and neck, liver or kidney cancer. Source: CD4+ or CD8+ T cells sorted from blood, taken in a trial of the OX40 agonist ivuxolimab. V usage is TRBV29-1 and J usage is TRBJ1-2, with D unresolved. CDR3 in amino acids: CSVELDGFYGYTF. The CDR3 bases are TGCAGCGTTGAACTGGACGGGTTCTATGGCTACACCTTC.